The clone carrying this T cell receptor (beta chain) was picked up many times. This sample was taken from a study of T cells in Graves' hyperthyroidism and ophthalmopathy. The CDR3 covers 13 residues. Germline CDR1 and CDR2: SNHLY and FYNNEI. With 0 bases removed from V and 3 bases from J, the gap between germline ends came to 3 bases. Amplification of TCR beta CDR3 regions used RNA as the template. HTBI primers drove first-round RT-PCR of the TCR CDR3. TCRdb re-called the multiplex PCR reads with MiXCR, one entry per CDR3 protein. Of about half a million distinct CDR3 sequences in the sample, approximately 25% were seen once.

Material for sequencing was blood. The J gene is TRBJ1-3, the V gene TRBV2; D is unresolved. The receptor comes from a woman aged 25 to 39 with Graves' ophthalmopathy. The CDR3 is CASSEALGNTIYF. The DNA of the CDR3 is TGTGCCAGCAGTGAAGCGCTTGGAAACACCATATATTTT.